Following are 30 T cell receptor beta chains from one sample sequenced in a study of blood T cell repertoires in COVID-19. Some clones are missing from TCRdb's copy, which holds only in-frame ones; the method was immunoSEQ multiplex PCR. This sample yields 50,000 to 65,000 clones, of which 80% to 90% are seen a single time; roughly 6% belongs to the top ten. Specimen: peripheral blood. These receptors were collected from a human donor in a cohort sampled during active COVID-19.

V is TRBV6-5 and J is TRBJ2-5; the match to TRBD1 covers 10 bases. The germline V gene encodes CDR1 MNHEY and CDR2 SVGAGI. This CDR3 has 14 amino acids. The J segment lost 5 bases and the V segment lost 6 bases, leaving 6 bases of the junction unmatched. CDR3 region: CASRRQGAKETQYF. CDR3 sequence (DNA): TGTGCCAGCAGAAGACAGGGGGCGAAGGAGACCCAGTACTTC.

V gene TRBV4-1 combines with J gene TRBJ1-6, with 7 bases that match TRBD1. Germline values: CDR1 MGHRA, CDR2 YSYEKL. The CDR3 loop spans 18 amino acids. J was trimmed by 7 bases and V by 3 bases; bases with no gene match: 15. CDR3 residues: CASSQSHLTGTVNSPLHF. DNA of the CDR3: TGCGCCAGCAGCCAGAGTCATCTTACCGGGACAGTGAATTCACCCCTCCACTTT.

The rearrangement uses TRBV19 and TRBJ2-6, with TRBD1 identical over 7 bases. From germline, CDR1 is LNHDA and CDR2 SQIVND (reference sequence). Trimming cost V 9 bases and J 5 bases; bases outside gene matches: 10. This CDR3 is built from 15 residues. The CDR3 DNA reads as TGTGCCAGCCCGGGACAGAAGCTCTGGGCCAACGTCCTGACTTTC. It yields the protein CASPGQKLWANVLTF.

The CDR3 sequence is CASSEFRGQGNGYTF. Here the CDR3 DNA reads TGTGCCAGCAGTGAATTCCGTGGACAGGGGAACGGCTACACCTTC. The chain has TRBV2 and TRBJ1-2; 9 bases map to TRBD1. V dropped 2 bases and J dropped 8; count of bases not matched to a gene: 9. Germline assignment: CDR1 SNHLY and CDR2 FYNNEI. This CDR3 spans 15 amino acids.

V usage is TRBV11-2 and J usage is TRBJ1-2; 9 bases map to TRBD1. The CDR3 is made up of 16 amino acids. The germline V gene encodes CDR1 SGHAT and CDR2 FQNNGV. The V gene end was trimmed by 7 bases and the J gene end by 8 bases; junction bases not matched to a gene: 17. CDR3 region: CASTSTTGGAVQGYTF. The CDR3 coding sequence is TGTGCCAGCACATCTACCACAGGGGGCGCGGTACAGGGCTACACCTTC.

This chain connects TRBV7-3 to TRBJ2-1; tentative D call: TRBD1 (6 bases). From germline, CDR1 is SGHTA and CDR2 FQGTGA. The CDR3 covers 12 residues. V gave up 5 bases and J gave up 15 bases, with 17 bases separating them. The CDR3, as DNA: TGTGCCAGCAGCCAGGGTAGGGGGAGACTGTTCTTC. Its protein is CASSQGRGRLFF.

The V and J genes are TRBV27 and TRBJ1-6; D uncertain. Per the germline V gene, CDR1 is MNHEY and CDR2 is SMNVEV (reference sequence). V shed 5 bases and J shed 7 bases, with 9 bases lying between them. CDR3 length: 13 amino acids. The CDR3 DNA reads TGTGCCAGCAGTATCCTACTCAATTCACCCCTCCACTTT. Protein product: CASSILLNSPLHF.

V is TRBV3-1 (or the pseudogene TRBV3-2) and J is TRBJ1-6, with 11 bases fitting TRBD1. Per germline, CDR1 LGHDT and CDR2 YNNKEL (reference sequence). V dropped 4 bases and J dropped 7; count of bases not matched to a gene: 3. The CDR3 is 15 residues long. CDR3 protein: CASSLGTGGNSPLHF. The CDR3 DNA reads TGTGCCAGCAGCCTCGGGACAGGGGGGAATTCACCCCTCCACTTT.

The chain is built from TRBV12-5 and TRBJ1-5; 10 bases match TRBD1. The trim removed 1 base at V and 1 base at J, leaving 4 bases unmatched. CDR3 length: 17 residues. Germline V gene lookup returns CDR1 LGHNT and CDR2 FRNRAP. This CDR3 reads CASGLGQGANSNQPQHF. The CDR3 DNA reads as TGTGCTAGTGGTTTGGGACAGGGGGCGAACAGCAATCAGCCCCAGCATTTT. Using reference TRBV12-5 and TRBJ1-5 for the parts outside the CDR3, the full variable domain is DARVTQTPRHKVTEMGQEVTMRCQPILGHNTVFWYRQTMMQGLELLAYFRNRAPLDDSGMPKDRFSAEMPDATLATLKIQPSEPRDSAVYFCASGLGQGANSNQPQHFGDGTRLSIL.

The chain links TRBV5-1 to TRBJ2-1; 10 nucleotides line up with TRBD2. Per the germline V gene, CDR1 is SGHRS and CDR2 is YFSETQ. The CDR3 is 14 residues long. The V gene end was trimmed by 4 bases and the J gene end by 6 bases; junction bases not matched to a gene: 4. CDR3 nucleotide sequence: TGCGCCAGCAGCCAGGCTAGCGGGGGCAATGAGCAGTTCTTC. It is translated as CASSQASGGNEQFF.

This chain uses TRBV5-8 with TRBJ2-7; the D is unclear. CDR3 length equals 13 residues. The V end lost 5 bases, the J end lost 0 bases, and 9 bases lay between the germline ends. Looked up from germline, CDR1 is SGHTS and CDR2 is YDEGEE. CDR3 sequence reads: CASSSDNSYEQYF. The CDR3, as DNA: TGTGCCAGCAGTTCCGACAACTCCTACGAGCAGTACTTC.

This chain uses TRBV27 with TRBJ2-1, with D unresolved. Looked up from germline, CDR1 is MNHEY and CDR2 is SMNVEV (reference sequence). This CDR3 is 15 amino acids long. V was pared by 4 bases and J by 4 bases, with 14 bases between. The CDR3 sequence is CASSWSPTTYNEQFF. DNA of the CDR3: TGTGCCAGCAGTTGGAGCCCTACCACTTACAATGAGCAGTTCTTC.

The sample holds one count of this clone. The V call is TRBV28, the J call TRBJ1-6, with a tentative D call TRBD1 (6 bases). CDR3 length equals 12 residues. The germline V gene has CDR1 MDHEN and CDR2 SYDVKM. V lost 5 bases and J 16 bases, leaving 15 bases between the germline ends. CDR3 coding DNA: TGTGCCAGCAGTGTACCGGGACATTGGCTCCACTTT. As protein: CASSVPGHWLHF.

The chain employs TRBV5-1 and TRBJ1-1, with 11 bases matching TRBD1. Losses at the gene ends were 4 bases for V and 4 bases for J; bases not matched to a gene: 6. This CDR3 is built from 15 residues. Germline V gene sequence: CDR1 SGHRS, CDR2 YFSETQ. CDR3 sequence reads: CASSRDRGEGTEAFF. The DNA of the CDR3 is TGCGCCAGCAGCAGGGACAGGGGGGAAGGCACTGAAGCTTTCTTT.

The V and J genes are TRBV5-4 and TRBJ2-1; 9 bases match TRBD1. The ends lost 1 base at V and 7 bases at J; junction bases unmatched: 6. Germline-derived CDR1 and CDR2 are SGHNT and YYREEE (reference sequence). The length of the CDR3 is 15 residues. The CDR3 bases are TGTGCCAGCAGCTTGAATACAGGGGGCAGGAATGAGCAGTTCTTC. Residues: CASSLNTGGRNEQFF.

The chain combines TRBV7-9 with TRBJ1-2; D might be TRBD1 (5 bases). This CDR3 region has 14 residues. V gave up 7 bases and J gave up 4 bases, with 16 bases separating them. Germline V gives CDR1 SEHNR, CDR2 FQNEAQ (reference sequence). The CDR3 here is CASIRGEAFYGYTF. CDR3 sequence (DNA): TGTGCCAGCATCCGAGGGGAGGCCTTCTATGGCTACACCTTC. The complete variable domain, with remaining parts taken from reference TRBV7-9 and TRBJ1-2, reads DTGVSQNPRHKITKRGQNVTFRCDPISEHNRLYWYRQTLGQGPEFLTYFQNEAQLEKSRLLSDRFSAERPKGSFSTLEIQRTEQGDSAMYLCASIRGEAFYGYTFGSGTRLTVV.

The genes are TRBV3-1 (or the pseudogene TRBV3-2) and TRBJ1-1; no definite D call. Trimming removed 7 bases at V and 5 bases at J, with 14 bases between. The CDR3 consists of 13 residues. Per the germline V gene, CDR1 is LGHDT and CDR2 is YNNKEL (reference sequence). CDR3 loop: CASKDLGETEAFF. DNA of the CDR3: TGTGCCAGCAAAGATCTCGGGGAGACTGAAGCTTTCTTT.

The J gene is TRBJ1-1, the V gene TRBV10-3, with D uncertain. This CDR3 contains 14 residues. The V gene lost 6 bases and the J gene lost 1 base, with 12 bases spanning the gap. Germline V gene sequence: CDR1 ENHRY, CDR2 SYGVKD. The DNA for the CDR3 is TGTGCCATCAGCCCGTCCGGGTGGAACACTGAAGCTTTCTTT. Translating gives CAISPSGWNTEAFF.

This chain joins TRBV28 and TRBJ2-7; 12 nucleotides agree with TRBD2. Germline CDR1 is MDHEN and CDR2 is SYDVKM. CDR3 length: 16 residues. J was trimmed by 6 bases and V by 6 bases; bases with no gene match: 12. CDR3 amino acids: CASSTRLAGAMTEQYF. In DNA, the CDR3 is TGTGCCAGCAGCACCAGACTAGCGGGGGCGATGACCGAGCAGTACTTC.

The CDR3 bases are TGTGCCAGTAGCATGAGGGACAGGGGATCTGGGGCCAACGTCCTGACTTTC. It is translated as CASSMRDRGSGANVLTF. The chain combines TRBV19 with TRBJ2-6, with TRBD1 matching 10 bases. Germline-derived CDR1 and CDR2 are LNHDA and SQIVND (reference sequence). Trimming removed 6 bases from V and 1 base from J; junction bases left unmatched: 6. CDR3 length: 17 residues.

The genes are TRBV11-2 and TRBJ1-2; 9 bases are a match to TRBD1. Trimming cost V 5 bases and J 13 bases; bases outside gene matches: 8. The CDR3 length is 12 residues. Germline assignment: CDR1 SGHAT and CDR2 FQNNGV. The CDR3 loop reads CASSPRDRDGTF. The CDR3 DNA is TGTGCCAGCAGCCCCCGGGACAGGGATGGCACCTTC.

This sequence joins TRBV5-1 and TRBJ2-3; 7 bases match TRBD1. From germline, CDR1 is SGHRS and CDR2 YFSETQ. The V segment lost 3 bases and the J segment 3 bases; nucleotides outside the gene matches: 7. The CDR3 runs 15 residues. Written as DNA, the CDR3 is TGCGCCAGCAGCTCGAATACAGGGGTAACAGATACGCAGTATTTT. Translated: CASSSNTGVTDTQYF. The variable domain in full, with the rest retrieved from reference TRBV5-1 and TRBJ2-3, is KAGVTQTPRYLIKTRGQQVTLSCSPISGHRSVSWYQQTPGQGLQFLFEYFSETQRNKGNFPGRFSGRQFSNSRSEMNVSTLELGDSALYLCASSSNTGVTDTQYFGPGTRLTVL.

V gene TRBV5-6 combines with J gene TRBJ2-3; D gene ambiguous. Germline lookup yields CDR1 SGHDT and CDR2 YYEEEE. The CDR3 loop spans 14 amino acids. V was trimmed by 2 bases and J by 2 bases, leaving 9 bases between them. Written as DNA, the CDR3 is TGTGCCAGCAGCTTAACTGTAAACACAGATACGCAGTATTTT. Its translation is CASSLTVNTDTQYF.

The rearrangement uses TRBV6-1 and TRBJ1-3, with D unclear. Deletions cut 2 bases from V and 0 bases from J, with 11 bases between. This CDR3 is 16 amino acids long. Germline-derived CDR1 and CDR2 are MNHNS and SASEGT. The CDR3 DNA reads TGTGCCAGCAGTGAACTGTCGCAGTCCTCTGGAAACACCATATATTTT. Protein: CASSELSQSSGNTIYF.

The chain joins TRBV5-1 to TRBJ1-3; 8 bases map to TRBD1. Germline assignment: CDR1 SGHRS and CDR2 YFSETQ. Losses at the gene ends were 3 bases for V and 4 bases for J; bases not matched to a gene: 6. The CDR3 extends over 15 amino acids. CDR3 in DNA: TGCGCCAGCAGCTACGGGGACAGGTCCGGAAACACCATATATTTT. Amino acid sequence: CASSYGDRSGNTIYF.

The V gene is TRBV2, the J gene TRBJ2-7; TRBD2 aligns across 9 bases. Germline V gene lookup returns CDR1 SNHLY and CDR2 FYNNEI. V gave up 5 bases and J gave up 5 bases; unmatched junction bases: 10. The CDR3 has 15 residues. The CDR3 nucleotides read TGTGCCAGCAGTCATCCGGGACTAGCTATGAACGAGCAGTACTTC. Its translation: CASSHPGLAMNEQYF.

The chain has TRBV6-5 and TRBJ1-1; the match to TRBD1 covers 11 bases. Per germline, CDR1 MNHEY and CDR2 SVGAGI. V dropped 7 bases and J dropped 2; count of bases not matched to a gene: 6. The CDR3 totals 15 residues. The CDR3 sequence: CASIWTGGRNTEAFF. The CDR3 DNA sequence: TGTGCCAGCATATGGACAGGGGGCCGTAACACTGAAGCTTTCTTT.

The rearrangement links TRBV7-9 to TRBJ2-7; D possibly corresponds to TRBD1 (6 bases). Germline loops: CDR1 SEHNR, CDR2 FQNEAQ (reference sequence). The V gene lost 1 base and the J gene lost 7 bases, with 11 bases spanning the gap. This CDR3 region has 13 residues. CDR3 loop: CASSLEGESEQYF. The CDR3 DNA follows: TGTGCCAGCAGCTTAGAGGGGGAGAGTGAGCAGTACTTC.

This clone was detected once. V gene TRBV11-2 combines with J gene TRBJ2-3, with 7 bases fitting TRBD1. Germline V gene data show CDR1 as SGHAT and CDR2 as FQNNGV. This CDR3 spans 15 amino acids. Trimming removed 5 bases from V and 1 base from J; junction bases left unmatched: 6. CDR3 coding DNA: TGTGCCAGCAGCGTCTCAGGGGGAGGCACAGATACGCAGTATTTT. It specifies CASSVSGGGTDTQYF. Drawing the rest from reference TRBV11-2 and TRBJ2-3, the complete variable domain is EAGVAQSPRYKIIEKRQSVAFWCNPISGHATLYWYQQILGQGPKLLIQFQNNGVVDDSQLPKDRFSAERLKGVDSTLKIQPAKLEDSAVYLCASSVSGGGTDTQYFGPGTRLTVL.

The chain links TRBV9 to TRBJ2-1, with a possible D match to TRBD2 (6 bases). Deletions cut 4 bases from V and 8 bases from J, with 16 bases between. CDR1 is SGDLS, CDR2 YYNGEE, per germline. The CDR3 totals 14 residues. The CDR3 nucleotides are TGTGCCAGCAGCCGTAGCGGCGGTCTACATGAGCAGTTCTTC. This translates into CASSRSGGLHEQFF.